This record concerns one T cell receptor (beta chain) sequence. The sample is drawn from a study of T cell repertoires in aging, cancer and after chemotherapy. The template was genomic DNA from peripheral blood, not RNA. A mixed TRB-A/B primer pool amplified rearranged TRB by multiplex touch-down PCR. TCRdb used MiXCR to reprocess the multiplex PCR reads, holding one entry per CDR3 protein. The profile shows several thousand distinct CDR3 sequences, 27% of them singletons. Germline loops: CDR1 DFQATT, CDR2 SNEGSKA (reference sequence). The length of the CDR3 is 17 residues. The junction had 9 bases not matched to a gene; V was cut back by 0 bases and J by 1 base.

This receptor was taken from a human donor in good health. The chain combines TRBV20-1 with TRBJ2-3; 8 bases line up with TRBD2. Sequencing was carried out using blood. CDR3 coding DNA: TGCAGTGCTAGAGATTTGCGGGGAGCGGGAGGCACAGATACGCAGTATTTT. Residues: CSARDLRGAGGTDTQYF.